This TCR beta chain derives from a study of OX40 agonist ivuxolimab in advanced cancers. Germline assignment: CDR1 WSHSY and CDR2 SAAADI. Trimming took 1 base from V and 2 from J, leaving 13 bases between them. This CDR3 is 16 amino acids long. The method was immunoSEQ multiplex PCR; TCRdb's version includes in-frame clones alone and lacks a portion of them. The data contain approximately 40,000 clones, approximately 80% of them singletons. The sequence was obtained from an adult with an advanced solid tumor such as melanoma, head and neck, liver or kidney cancer. The sample consisted of CD4+ or CD8+ T cells sorted from blood, taken in a trial of the OX40 agonist ivuxolimab. The rearrangement uses TRBV10-2 and TRBJ2-3; no reliable D call. The CDR3 region is CASSELAVNPTDTQYF. The CDR3 DNA reads TGCGCCAGCAGTGAGTTGGCTGTCAATCCCACAGATACGCAGTATTTT.